A single sample gave rise to the 18 T cell receptor beta chains below, sequenced in a study of cytomegalovirus exposure and HLA in healthy donors. PCR was performed using 60 Vbeta and 13 Jbeta primers. Clones were read by immunoSEQ multiplex PCR, and TCRdb kept only the in-frame ones, dropping some. The sample carries over 110,000 clones, roughly 76% recorded once. Source material: PBMCs. The receptors were sampled from a woman in her thirties or forties in good health and CMV-seronegative.

The rearrangement uses TRBV21-1 and TRBJ1-2; the DNA was not compared with TRBD1, the D call given in the table. TRBV21-1 is reported as a pseudogene. The CDR3 has 14 residues. CDR3 protein: CASSKTLDTYGYTF. DNA of the CDR3: TGTGCCAGCAGCAAAACCCTGGACACCTATGGCTACACCTTC.

The chain couples TRBV9 to TRBJ1-2; a possible D gene is TRBD1 (6 bases). The ends were cut back, 2 bases at V and 5 bases at J, with 16 bases in the middle. CDR1 and CDR2 (germline): SGDLS, YYNGEE. This CDR3 contains 15 residues. CDR3 loop: CASSVYRESSYGYTF. The CDR3 nucleotides are TGTGCCAGCAGCGTTTACAGGGAATCCTCGTATGGCTACACCTTC.

A remark on this clone: The same CDR3 arises from other DNA sequences in this sample as well. V is TRBV4-2 and J is TRBJ1-5; TRBD1 is a possible D gene (5 bases). Deletions cut 0 bases from V and 6 bases from J, with 15 bases between. Germline V lookup: CDR1 LGHNA, CDR2 YNFKEQ. The CDR3 has 16 residues. CDR3 loop: CASSQEEAGGSQPQHF. Written as DNA, the CDR3 is TGTGCCAGCAGCCAAGAAGAGGCGGGGGGGTCTCAGCCCCAGCATTTT.

Remarks on this clone: The identical CDR3 is also encoded by other nucleotide sequences in the sample. Written as DNA, the CDR3 is TGTGCCAGCAGTTATGTCTCCGCGAACAGGGAAGCTTTCTTT. Protein: CASSYVSANREAFF. The chain links TRBV6-5 to TRBJ1-1; D possibly corresponds to TRBD1 (5 bases). Germline V gives CDR1 MNHEY, CDR2 SVGAGI. Trimming left V 3 bases short and J 8 bases short, with 16 bases between. The CDR3 is 14 amino acids.

There are a few counts of this clone. This chain joins TRBV10-3 and TRBJ2-7; 9 bases are a match to TRBD1. The V and J ends lost 0 bases and 2 bases, in that order; junction bases with no gene match: 14. The V gene's germline CDR1 is ENHRY and CDR2 SYGVKD. The CDR3 totals 19 residues. The CDR3 is CAISESDGGGQGITYEQYV. In nucleotides, the CDR3 is TGTGCCATCAGTGAGTCTGATGGAGGAGGACAGGGGATTACCTACGAGCAGTACGTC.

The rearrangement joins TRBV27 to TRBJ1-2; 9 positions match TRBD1. This CDR3 is built from 13 residues. With 6 bases clipped from V and 5 bases from J, the junction kept 4 bases outside the gene matches. CDR1 and CDR2 from the germline V gene are MNHEY and SMNVEV (reference sequence). The CDR3 coding sequence is TGTGCCAGCAGCACAGGGGGCGGGTATGGCTACACCTTC. Its protein product is CASSTGGGYGYTF.

Written as DNA, the CDR3 is TGCGCCAGCAGCTTGGTAGGGACAGCCTACAATGAGCAGTTCTTC. Protein: CASSLVGTAYNEQFF. The rearrangement joins TRBV5-1 to TRBJ2-1, with 7 bases identical to TRBD1. The J segment lost 2 bases and the V segment lost 0 bases, leaving 2 bases of the junction unmatched. CDR3 length equals 15 residues. The germline gives CDR1 SGHRS, CDR2 YFSETQ.

This rearrangement joins TRBV6-6 to TRBJ1-4; no reliable D call. CDR3 length equals 13 residues. Germline V gene data show CDR1 as MNHNY and CDR2 as SVGAGI (reference sequence). V lost 3 bases, J lost 6 bases, and 8 bases lay in between. In DNA, the CDR3 is TGTGCCAGCAGTTATCCAGGCGATGAAAAACTGTTTTTT. Encoded protein: CASSYPGDEKLFF.

The J gene is TRBJ1-4, the V gene TRBV4-1; weak D call: TRBD1 (5 bases). V was clipped by 0 bases and J by 8 bases, with 13 bases between them. This CDR3 comprises 15 residues. Germline CDR1 reads MGHRA; CDR2 reads YSYEKL. The CDR3 DNA sequence: TGCGCCAGCAGCCAAGATCGGGGGGACGCCGAAAAACTGTTTTTT. It translates to CASSQDRGDAEKLFF.

The CDR3 sequence: CASSSPTGKATNEKLFF. The CDR3 DNA is TGCGCCAGCAGCTCCCCGACAGGAAAAGCAACTAATGAAAAACTGTTTTTT. This sequence joins TRBV5-1 and TRBJ1-4, with D possibly matching TRBD1 (6 bases). Germline CDR1 is SGHRS and CDR2 is YFSETQ. The germline V and J ends were trimmed by 3 bases and 0 bases, with 15 bases remaining between them. The CDR3 is 17 residues long.

The V gene is TRBV9, the J gene TRBJ1-6; D is unresolved. Germline CDR1 and CDR2: SGDLS and YYNGEE. V was cut by 7 bases and J by 3 bases, with 11 bases left in between. The CDR3 is made up of 14 amino acids. CDR3 nucleotides: TGTGCCAGCGGAGAGGGTGACTATAATTCACCCCTCCACTTT. Protein: CASGEGDYNSPLHF. Full variable domain (missing parts from reference TRBV9 and TRBJ1-6): DSGVTQTPKHLITATGQRVTLRCSPRSGDLSVYWYQQSLDQGLQFLIQYYNGEERAKGNILERFSAQQFPDLHSELNLSSLELGDSALYFCASGEGDYNSPLHFGNGTRLTVT.

The gene calls are TRBV11-1 and TRBJ2-2, with TRBD1 matching over 9 bases. Germline V gives CDR1 SGHAT, CDR2 FQDESV (reference sequence). With 1 base clipped from V and 7 bases from J, the junction kept 4 bases outside the gene matches. The CDR3 has 15 amino acids. This CDR3 is CASSLVQGAGGELFF. The CDR3 DNA sequence: TGTGCCAGCAGCTTAGTACAGGGGGCCGGCGGGGAGCTGTTTTTT.

The rearrangement joins TRBV2 to TRBJ1-6; D is ambiguous. Germline V lookup: CDR1 SNHLY, CDR2 FYNNEI. This CDR3 contains 13 residues. The ends were cut back, 8 bases at V and 0 bases at J, with 5 bases in the middle. The CDR3 is CASGSSYNSPLHF. The CDR3 DNA is TGTGCCAGCGGGAGCTCCTATAATTCACCCCTCCACTTT.

This sequence joins TRBV6-1 and TRBJ2-1, with TRBD1 as a possible D gene (5 bases). The CDR3 consists of 14 residues. Germline CDR1 is MNHNS and CDR2 is SASEGT. V lost 4 bases and J 3 bases, leaving 10 bases between the germline ends. The CDR3 region has the DNA TGTGCCAGCAGTGCCTATGACAGCTACAATGAGCAGTTCTTC. It translates to CASSAYDSYNEQFF.

The V call is TRBV2, the J call TRBJ2-1; 8 nucleotides match TRBD2. The junction had 5 bases not matched to a gene; V was cut back by 4 bases and J by 3 bases. The CDR3 covers 15 residues. The germline gives CDR1 SNHLY, CDR2 FYNNEI. The CDR3 reads CASSVERGNYNEQFF. CDR3 DNA sequence: TGTGCCAGCAGTGTTGAGCGGGGGAACTACAATGAGCAGTTCTTC.

This clone was recorded a few times. This sequence joins TRBV2 and TRBJ1-1; D might be TRBD1 (5 bases). Germline CDR1 and CDR2: SNHLY and FYNNEI. This CDR3 contains 13 residues. V was trimmed by 6 bases and J by 4 bases, leaving 12 bases between them. CDR3 in amino acids: CASRDGGITEAFF. The CDR3 DNA reads TGTGCCAGCAGGGATGGGGGGATCACTGAAGCTTTCTTT.

This chain's CDR3 is CASSLGGGAGLYTEAFF. In DNA, the CDR3 is TGTGCCAGCAGTTTAGGAGGGGGCGCGGGGTTATACACTGAAGCTTTCTTT. J is TRBJ1-1 and V is TRBV28, with 7 bases that match TRBD1. Germline CDR1 is MDHEN and CDR2 is SYDVKM. The CDR3 is made up of 17 amino acids. V shed 2 bases and J 3 bases; nucleotides not matched to a gene: 12. Complete variable domain (other parts from reference TRBV28 and TRBJ1-1): DVKVTQSSRYLVKRTGEKVFLECVQDMDHENMFWYRQDPGLGLRLIYFSYDVKMKEKGDIPEGYSVSREKKERFSLILESASTNQTSMYLCASSLGGGAGLYTEAFFGQGTRLTVV.

The chain employs TRBV7-8 and TRBJ1-3, with 9 bases identical to TRBD1. Germline-derived CDR1 and CDR2 are SGHVS and FQNEAQ. Trimming removed 4 bases from V and 0 bases from J; junction bases left unmatched: 22. The CDR3 loop spans 22 amino acids. The CDR3 DNA reads TGTGCCAGCAGCTACACGGTCCGGGACAGGGAGCACTGGAGGGGCTCTGGAAACACCATATATTTT. Its translation: CASSYTVRDREHWRGSGNTIYF. Variable domain in full (rest from reference TRBV7-8 and TRBJ1-3): GAGVSQSPRYKVAKRGQDVALRCDPISGHVSLFWYQQALGQGPEFLTYFQNEAQLDKSGLPSDRFFAERPEGSVSTLKIQRTQQEDSAVYLCASSYTVRDREHWRGSGNTIYFGEGSWLTVV.